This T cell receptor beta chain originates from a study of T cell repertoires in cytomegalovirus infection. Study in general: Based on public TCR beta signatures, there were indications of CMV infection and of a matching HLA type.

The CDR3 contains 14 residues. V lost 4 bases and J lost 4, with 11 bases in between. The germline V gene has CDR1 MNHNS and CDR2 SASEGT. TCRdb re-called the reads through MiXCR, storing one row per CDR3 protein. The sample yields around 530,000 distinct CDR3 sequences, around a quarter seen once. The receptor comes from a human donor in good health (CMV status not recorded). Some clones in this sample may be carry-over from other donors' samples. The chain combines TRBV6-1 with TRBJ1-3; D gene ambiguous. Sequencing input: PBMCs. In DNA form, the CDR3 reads TGTGCCAGCAGTGGCTCGAGCGGAGGAAACACCATATATTTT. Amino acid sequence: CASSGSSGGNTIYF.